These 31 T cell receptor beta chains originate from one sample sequenced in a study of T-cell memory formation after mild COVID-19. TCRdb ran MiXCR on the 5' RACE reads and lists one entry per CDR3 protein. The data show roughly 370,000 distinct CDR3 sequences, with roughly 15% seen just once and roughly 21% held by the top ten. The sample consisted of PBMCs or a T cell subset sorted from them (not recorded which). Receptor source: a man aged 18 to 29 who had mild COVID-19 (a few samples of this study predate the infection). Cell type and time point are not known.

The chain carries TRBV10-3 and TRBJ1-5, with 9 positions matching TRBD1. Germline assignment: CDR1 ENHRY and CDR2 SYGVKD. CDR3 length equals 13 residues. The V gene end was trimmed by 5 bases and the J gene end by 8 bases; junction bases not matched to a gene: 4. The CDR3 DNA sequence: TGTGCCATCAGTACAGGGGGCGAGGAGCCCCAGCATTTT. Protein: CAISTGGEEPQHF.

The V call is TRBV6-2 or TRBV6-3, the J call TRBJ2-5; D is possibly TRBD1 (6 bases). The CDR3 contains 12 residues. Germline values: CDR1 MNHEY, CDR2 SVGEGT. The V and J ends lost 6 bases and 10 bases respectively, with 15 bases between them. DNA of the CDR3: TGTGCCAGCAGCACAAACAGGGTCGACCAGTACTTC. It codes for CASSTNRVDQYF.

The rearrangement links TRBV5-1 to TRBJ2-2, with 10 bases lining up with TRBD1. J lost 7 bases, V lost 3 bases, and 6 bases had no gene match. This CDR3 is 15 amino acids long. CDR1 and CDR2 (germline): SGHRS, YFSETQ. The DNA of the CDR3 is TGCGCCAGCAGCTACAGACAGGGGGCCGGCGGGGAGCTGTTTTTT. Protein product: CASSYRQGAGGELFF.

The J gene is TRBJ2-5, the V gene TRBV20-1; D gene uncertain. The V gene's germline CDR1 is DFQATT and CDR2 SNEGSKA (reference sequence). Between the trimmed V and J ends, which lost 3 bases and 5 bases, there was a span of 13 bases. CDR3 length: 13 residues. In DNA form, the CDR3 reads TGCAGTGCTAGGCCCCCTGTTGCGGAGACCCAGTACTTC. This sequence encodes CSARPPVAETQYF.

This clonotype turned up a few times. This sequence joins TRBV7-8 and TRBJ2-7; 9 bases map to TRBD1. The CDR3 contains 13 residues. Germline trimming cut 7 bases from V and 5 bases from J; bases unmatched to any gene: 6. Germline-derived CDR1 and CDR2 are SGHVS and FQNEAQ. CDR3 sequence: CASTRDRDHEQYF. DNA for the CDR3: TGTGCCAGCACTCGGGACAGGGATCACGAGCAGTACTTC.

J is TRBJ1-4 and V is TRBV7-9; D is unclear. Germline values: CDR1 SEHNR, CDR2 FQNEAQ (reference sequence). V was clipped by 6 bases and J by 4 bases, with 15 bases between them. The CDR3 length is 15 residues. This chain's CDR3 is CASSSYSGVNEKLFF. CDR3 sequence (DNA): TGTGCCAGCAGTTCGTACTCCGGCGTTAATGAAAAACTGTTTTTT.

This clonotype was seen a few times. The chain links TRBV29-1 to TRBJ2-1; the D gene is possibly TRBD2 (6 bases). The CDR3 is made up of 16 amino acids. Germline V gene data show CDR1 as SQVTM and CDR2 as ANQGSEA. Trimming removed 5 bases at V and 0 bases at J, with 17 bases between. The CDR3 spells CSVSGSEGSSYNEQFF. As DNA, the CDR3 is TGCAGCGTTTCCGGGTCGGAGGGGAGCTCCTACAATGAGCAGTTCTTC.

This rearrangement joins TRBV7-2 to TRBJ2-5, with 8 bases lining up with TRBD2. The CDR3 has 14 residues. The germline V gene has CDR1 SGHTA and CDR2 FQGNSA. J was trimmed by 5 bases and V by 2 bases; bases with no gene match: 4. CDR3: CASSLLRGVETQYF. The CDR3 DNA follows: TGTGCCAGCAGCTTATTGCGGGGGGTGGAGACCCAGTACTTC. The full variable domain, rest sourced from reference TRBV7-2 and TRBJ2-5, is GAGVSQSPSNKVTEKGKDVELRCDPISGHTALYWYRQSLGQGLEFLIYFQGNSAPDKSGLPSDRFSAERTGGSVSTLTIQRTQQEDSAVYLCASSLLRGVETQYFGPGTRLLVL.

This clonotype was seen a handful of times. The chain uses TRBV27 and TRBJ2-5; TRBD2 agrees at 13 bases. Germline CDR1 MNHEY, CDR2 SMNVEV (reference sequence). This CDR3 region has 17 residues. The junction had 10 bases not matched to a gene; V was cut back by 6 bases and J by 3 bases. CDR3 DNA: TGTGCCAGCAGGTCTACTAGCGGGGGGGCCTGGGAAGAGACCCAGTACTTC. Amino acid sequence: CASRSTSGGAWEETQYF.

This chain uses TRBV6-4 with TRBJ2-5; 7 bases map to TRBD2. From germline, CDR1 is MRHNA and CDR2 SNTAGT. The CDR3 has 16 amino acids. The trim removed 5 bases at V and 3 bases at J, leaving 12 bases unmatched. The CDR3, as DNA: TGTGCCAGCAGTCGACCCCGGCTAGCGGTTAAAGAGACCCAGTACTTC. Its protein is CASSRPRLAVKETQYF.

The genes are TRBV2 and TRBJ2-7; possibly TRBD2 for D (6 bases). Between the trimmed V and J ends, which lost 1 base and 5 bases, there was a span of 12 bases. Germline CDR1 reads SNHLY; CDR2 reads FYNNEI. The CDR3 extends over 14 amino acids. The CDR3 here is CASSEVWGENEQYF. Here the CDR3 DNA reads TGTGCCAGCAGTGAAGTTTGGGGGGAGAACGAGCAGTACTTC. Drawing the rest from reference TRBV2 and TRBJ2-7, the complete variable domain is EPEVTQTPSHQVTQMGQEVILRCVPISNHLYFYWYRQILGQKVEFLVSFYNNEISEKSEIFDDQFSVERPDGSNFTLKIRSTKLEDSAMYFCASSEVWGENEQYFGPGTRLTVT.

This clonotype has just a few counts. The gene calls are TRBV5-1 and TRBJ2-3, with 13 nucleotides matching TRBD2. CDR1 is SGHRS and CDR2 is YFSETQ in the germline V gene. CDR3 length: 16 amino acids. With V trimmed by 4 bases and J by 6 bases, 8 bases remained unmatched. The CDR3 protein is CASSGTSGGARDTQYF. CDR3 nucleotides: TGCGCCAGCAGCGGAACTAGCGGGGGGGCCCGGGATACGCAGTATTTT.

This clonotype was seen only a few times. The chain employs TRBV12-3 or TRBV12-4 and TRBJ1-1, with 8 bases identical to TRBD1. The CDR3 covers 16 residues. Unmatched junction bases numbered 7, after V lost 3 bases and J lost 1 base. DNA of the CDR3: TGTGCCAGCAGTTTCAGGGCAGGGGGCGGGAACACTGAAGCTTTCTTT. Translation gives CASSFRAGGGNTEAFF.

On this clonotype: A much larger clonotype is one base distant, so this may be a read error. This chain's CDR3 is CASSSPGGIGPEVFF. The CDR3, as DNA: TGTGCCAGCAGCTCTCCAGGGGGCATCGGACCTGAAGTTTTCTTT. The gene calls are TRBV7-2 and TRBJ1-1; TRBD1 agrees at 8 bases. Looked up from germline, CDR1 is SGHTA and CDR2 is FQGNSA. This CDR3 is 15 amino acids long.

In this sample, this clonotype turned up a few times. The chain's CDR3 is CASSAGSIYEQYF. The CDR3 region has the DNA TGTGCCAGCTCAGCAGGGTCGATCTACGAGCAGTACTTC. The chain is built from TRBV18 and TRBJ2-7; tentative D call: TRBD1 (5 bases). The V gene's germline CDR1 is KGHSH and CDR2 LQKENI. This CDR3 region has 13 residues. V lost 5 bases and J lost 3, with 11 bases in between.

The rearrangement links TRBV7-9 to TRBJ2-7; D ambiguous. The CDR3 runs to 11 residues. Germline values: CDR1 SEHNR, CDR2 FQNEAQ (reference sequence). V was cut by 5 bases and J by 4 bases, with 6 bases left in between. In DNA, the CDR3 is TGTGCCAGCAGCCCGATATACGAGCAGTACTTC. Protein sequence: CASSPIYEQYF.

The CDR3 sequence: CASSTGQGRRRNTEAFF. The CDR3 DNA reads as TGTGCCAGCAGTACTGGACAGGGCCGTAGAAGGAACACTGAAGCTTTCTTT. V is TRBV6-2 or TRBV6-3 and J is TRBJ1-1, with TRBD1 matching over 8 bases. The length of the CDR3 is 17 residues. The germline V gene encodes CDR1 MNHEY and CDR2 SVGEGT. Trimming removed 5 bases from V and 1 base from J; junction bases left unmatched: 12.

This clonotype showed up just a few times. The chain has TRBV4-3 and TRBJ2-6; D remains ambiguous. This CDR3 is built from 18 residues. Between the trimmed V and J ends, which lost 1 base and 2 bases, there was a span of 15 bases. Germline values: CDR1 LGHNA, CDR2 YSLEER. The CDR3, as DNA: TGCGCCAGCAGCCAAGGGCCGGGCCGACTGCCTGGGGCCAACGTCCTGACTTTC. It yields the protein CASSQGPGRLPGANVLTF.

This clonotype occurred many times. The chain combines TRBV20-1 with TRBJ1-1; 8 bases line up with TRBD1. Germline V gene lookup returns CDR1 DFQATT and CDR2 SNEGSKA (reference sequence). CDR3 length equals 14 residues. V trimming: 6 bases; J trimming: 3 bases; junction bases outside the gene matches: 9. This CDR3 is CSAPTTGGYTEAFF. DNA of the CDR3: TGCAGTGCACCGACTACAGGGGGATACACTGAAGCTTTCTTT.

This clonotype showed up just a few times. The chain uses TRBV12-3 or TRBV12-4 and TRBJ1-6; no clear D gene. The CDR3 spans 17 residues. V lost 5 bases and J 7 bases, leaving 21 bases between the germline ends. The DNA for the CDR3 is TGTGCCAGCAGTGCTGAAGGACTGATGATCAACAATTCACCCCTCCACTTT. Translating gives CASSAEGLMINNSPLHF.

Ten or more counts support this clonotype. The germline gene is not matched at one end of the junction; a read error may be the cause. The CDR3 DNA follows: TGTGCCAGCAGTTTAGCGGGGGGGCGCGATACGCAGTATTTT. Translation gives CASSLAGGRDTQYF. The chain couples TRBV7-2 to TRBJ2-3; 11 bases are a match to TRBD2. The CDR3 spans 14 residues. Per the germline V gene, CDR1 is SGHTA and CDR2 is FQGNSA.

This clonotype has only a few counts. The V call is TRBV20-1, the J call TRBJ2-2; the match to TRBD1 covers 10 bases. Germline CDR1 and CDR2: DFQATT and SNEGSKA (reference sequence). V trimming: 6 bases; J trimming: 6 bases; junction bases outside the gene matches: 7. The CDR3 loop spans 14 amino acids. Here the CDR3 reads CSAGTGEWPGELFF. CDR3 bases: TGCAGTGCAGGGACAGGGGAGTGGCCCGGGGAGCTGTTTTTT.

This clonotype appeared a few times. The chain is built from TRBV7-9 and TRBJ2-5, with 12 nucleotides matching TRBD2. This CDR3 is built from 16 residues. Germline V gene data show CDR1 as SEHNR and CDR2 as FQNEAQ (reference sequence). V gave up 6 bases and J gave up 1 base; unmatched junction bases: 6. The CDR3 DNA is TGTGCCAGCAGTCCCGGACTAGCGGGGACCCAAGAGACCCAGTACTTC. This gives the protein CASSPGLAGTQETQYF.

The J gene is TRBJ2-3, the V gene TRBV5-4, with 9 bases that match TRBD2. Germline assignment: CDR1 SGHNT and CDR2 YYREEE (reference sequence). The CDR3 has 18 amino acids. V shed 0 bases and J 2 bases; nucleotides not matched to a gene: 10. CDR3 sequence (DNA): TGTGCCAGCAGCTTGGAGGCTAGCGGGGCGCGTTACACAGATACGCAGTATTTT. Translation: CASSLEASGARYTDTQYF.

The chain recombines TRBV28 with TRBJ2-2; TRBD1 agrees at 7 bases. The trim removed 1 base at V and 5 bases at J, leaving 7 bases unmatched. The CDR3 loop spans 16 amino acids. Germline lookup yields CDR1 MDHEN and CDR2 SYDVKM. This chain's CDR3 is CASSLLGTVKTGELFF. The CDR3 nucleotides read TGTGCCAGCAGTTTATTGGGGACAGTGAAAACCGGGGAGCTGTTTTTT.

This clonotype was recorded many times. This chain joins TRBV7-2 and TRBJ2-1, with unresolved D. CDR1 and CDR2 from the germline V gene are SGHTA and FQGNSA. The V end was cut by 5 bases, the J end by 6 bases, with 17 bases between. The CDR3 is 15 amino acids. CDR3 sequence reads: CASSPYMGNSNEQFF. The CDR3 nucleotides read TGTGCCAGCAGCCCGTACATGGGGAATTCCAATGAGCAGTTCTTC.

This clonotype was found a few times. The chain carries TRBV11-1 and TRBJ2-1; D might be TRBD2 (6 bases). Germline assignment: CDR1 SGHAT and CDR2 FQDESV (reference sequence). V lost 5 bases and J lost 5, with 16 bases in between. CDR3 length equals 15 residues. CDR3 DNA sequence: TGTGCCAGCAGCCCCCGCGGGGTTAGGAACAATGAGCAGTTCTTC. It encodes CASSPRGVRNNEQFF.

The table lists this clonotype with many counts. This rearrangement joins TRBV7-2 to TRBJ2-1; D is possibly TRBD2 (5 bases). Germline V CDR1 and CDR2: SGHTA, FQGNSA. V was shortened by 5 bases and J by 0 bases, with 11 bases between the two germline ends. CDR3 length: 15 residues. Written as DNA, the CDR3 is TGTGCCAGCAGCCCCGGCGGACTCTCCTACAATGAGCAGTTCTTC. Translating gives CASSPGGLSYNEQFF.

The CDR3 spells CASSLVGGTRNSPLHF. The CDR3 bases are TGTGCCAGCAGCTTAGTGGGGGGGACGCGGAATTCACCCCTCCACTTT. The chain employs TRBV7-9 and TRBJ1-6; a weak D match, TRBD1 (5 bases). CDR3 length: 16 amino acids. V was shortened by 1 base and J by 7 bases, with 14 bases between the two germline ends. Germline V gene data show CDR1 as SEHNR and CDR2 as FQNEAQ (reference sequence).

The chain uses TRBV4-3 and TRBJ1-1; tentatively, D is TRBD1 (6 bases). CDR3 length: 15 amino acids. Trimming removed 1 base at V and 5 bases at J, with 14 bases between. Germline V gene lookup returns CDR1 LGHNA and CDR2 YSLEER. CDR3 DNA sequence: TGCGCCAGCAGCCAAGCGGAACAGGGATGGACTGAAGCTTTCTTT. It encodes CASSQAEQGWTEAFF.

This chain connects TRBV10-3 to TRBJ1-4, with TRBD1 as a possible D gene (5 bases). Trimming shortened V by 2 bases and J by 7 bases, and 5 bases separated the two germline ends. CDR3 size: 12 residues. Germline V lookup: CDR1 ENHRY, CDR2 SYGVKD. The CDR3 DNA reads TGTGCCATCAGTGAGACAGGTGAAAAACTGTTTTTT. Translating gives CAISETGEKLFF.